Sequencing of this T cell receptor beta chain was carried out in a study of cytotoxic CD8 clonotypes in ibrutinib-treated CLL. Across the study: Partial response occurred in roughly 24 patients and complete response in 2; at median approximately 71 months, about 14 remained remitted and around twelve progressed.

Sequencing was performed with immunoSEQ multiplex PCR; in TCRdb, only in-frame clones are kept and a portion is missing. The sample shows approximately 45,000 clones, approximately 65% of them seen only once. Trimming took 6 bases from V and 10 from J; bases not matched to a gene: 14. The germline V gene has CDR1 SNHLY and CDR2 FYNNEI. CDR3 length: 15 residues. The sequence derives from a human donor with chronic lymphocytic leukemia. The chain links TRBV2 to TRBJ1-4; 7 bases fit TRBD1. Sequencing was performed on PBMCs, taken after 24 months of ibrutinib treatment. The DNA for the CDR3 is TGTGCCAGCAGCCTGGGACAGCCAGTTGAGGCAAAACTGTTTTTT. It specifies CASSLGQPVEAKLFF.